The 16 T cell receptor beta chains presented below share a single source sample, sequenced in a study of blood T cell repertoires in COVID-19. Assay used: immunoSEQ multiplex PCR; TCRdb lists only in-frame clones, some missing. Of 110,000 to 150,000 clones listed, about 79% were seen once; the top ten hold roughly 9.2%. The sequencing input was PBMCs or T cells enriched from blood (not recorded which). The receptors were sampled from a middle-aged man who had recovered from COVID-19.

This chain connects TRBV5-1 to TRBJ2-2; D is perhaps TRBD1 (5 bases). Germline assignment: CDR1 SGHRS and CDR2 YFSETQ. This CDR3 comprises 16 residues. The V and J ends lost 1 base and 0 bases respectively, with 10 bases between them. The CDR3 protein is CASSLFRGTNTGELFF. In DNA, the CDR3 is TGCGCCAGCAGCTTGTTTAGGGGAACGAACACCGGGGAGCTGTTTTTT.

This chain connects TRBV28 to TRBJ2-3; 8 bases agree with TRBD1. The V segment lost 2 bases and the J segment 4 bases; nucleotides outside the gene matches: 5. The germline V gene has CDR1 MDHEN and CDR2 SYDVKM. The CDR3 sequence is 15 residues long. This chain's CDR3 is CASSLADRVSDTQYF. CDR3 nucleotide sequence: TGTGCCAGCAGTTTAGCGGACAGGGTCTCAGATACGCAGTATTTT.

The chain is built from TRBV19 and TRBJ2-2, with D uncertain. V dropped 1 base and J dropped 8 bases, with 11 bases sitting between them. The CDR3 loop spans 14 amino acids. The V gene's germline CDR1 is LNHDA and CDR2 SQIVND (reference sequence). The CDR3 nucleotides read TGTGCCAGTAGTATAGGAAGGAGAGAGGGGGAGCTGTTTTTT. Its protein is CASSIGRREGELFF.

The chain recombines TRBV5-8 with TRBJ1-2; D is ambiguous. Trimming took off 1 base at V and 5 bases at J, with 12 bases between the two ends. This CDR3 contains 14 residues. Germline V gives CDR1 SGHTS, CDR2 YDEGEE. CDR3 coding DNA: TGTGCCAGCAGCTTGACCAGGTTGGTGTATGGCTACACCTTC. It codes for CASSLTRLVYGYTF.

J is TRBJ2-5 and V is TRBV7-2; 10 nucleotides match TRBD1. V was clipped by 4 bases and J by 3 bases; unmatched bases: 2. Germline CDR1 SGHTA, CDR2 FQGNSA. CDR3 size: 14 residues. CDR3 protein: CASSSGTGEETQYF. CDR3 coding DNA: TGTGCCAGCAGCTCTGGGACAGGGGAAGAGACCCAGTACTTC.

This chain joins TRBV20-1 and TRBJ2-1; 8 positions match TRBD2. Germline V gives CDR1 DFQATT, CDR2 SNEGSKA (reference sequence). V gave up 7 bases and J gave up 8 bases; unmatched junction bases: 4. This CDR3 has 11 residues. The DNA for the CDR3 is TGCAGTGTTCTCGGGGGGGATGAGCAGTTCTTC. Protein sequence: CSVLGGDEQFF.

V usage is TRBV7-8 and J usage is TRBJ1-1; possibly TRBD1 for D (5 bases). Germline V gene data show CDR1 as SGHVS and CDR2 as FQNEAQ. The CDR3 has 16 amino acids. V shed 1 base and J shed 1 base, with 13 bases lying between them. The chain's CDR3 is CASSLVPGDSNTEAFF. The CDR3 DNA follows: TGTGCCAGCAGCTTAGTTCCGGGGGACTCGAACACTGAAGCTTTCTTT.

This clone occurred once. V gene TRBV18 combines with J gene TRBJ1-1; no definite D call. This CDR3 is 13 amino acids long. V was pared by 0 bases and J by 8 bases, with 10 bases between. Germline assignment: CDR1 KGHSH and CDR2 LQKENI. The CDR3, as DNA: TGTGCCAGCTCACCACCAGGGAGGACCGAAGCTTTCTTT. As protein: CASSPPGRTEAFF.

The rearrangement links TRBV7-2 to TRBJ2-1, with 8 bases matching TRBD2. This CDR3 region has 15 residues. In germline, CDR1 is SGHTA, CDR2 FQGNSA. Germline trimming cut 2 bases from V and 5 bases from J; bases unmatched to any gene: 5. The CDR3 is CASSLLAGGHNEQFF. The CDR3 region has the DNA TGTGCCAGCAGCTTACTTGCGGGGGGCCACAATGAGCAGTTCTTC.

The V call is TRBV7-2, the J call TRBJ1-4, with D hard to call. The CDR3 totals 13 residues. CDR1 is SGHTA and CDR2 is FQGNSA in the germline V gene. The V end lost 2 bases, the J end lost 4 bases, and 5 bases lay between the germline ends. The CDR3 nucleotides are TGTGCCAGCAGCTTACAGGTTAATGAAAAACTGTTTTTT. As protein: CASSLQVNEKLFF.

The rearrangement joins TRBV27 to TRBJ1-1, with D hard to call. Looked up from germline, CDR1 is MNHEY and CDR2 is SMNVEV (reference sequence). Trimming shortened V by 0 bases and J by 0 bases, and 8 bases separated the two germline ends. This CDR3 is 15 amino acids long. The CDR3 coding sequence is TGTGCCAGCAGTTTATCTCGGGGAATGAACACTGAAGCTTTCTTT. Translating gives CASSLSRGMNTEAFF.

The chain combines TRBV11-2 with TRBJ2-7; possibly TRBD2 for D (6 bases). This CDR3 has 15 amino acids. The V end lost 3 bases, the J end lost 3 bases, and 15 bases lay between the germline ends. Germline assignment: CDR1 SGHAT and CDR2 FQNNGV. CDR3 region: CASSLDPGGSYEQYF. Written as DNA, the CDR3 is TGTGCCAGCAGCTTGGACCCCGGGGGTAGCTACGAGCAGTACTTC.

A single count supports this clone. The chain links TRBV12-5 to TRBJ1-3, with D possibly TRBD1 on 5 matching bases. Germline-derived CDR1 and CDR2 are LGHNT and FRNRAP. The CDR3 contains 14 residues. V lost 1 base to trimming and J lost 4 bases, with 8 bases between them. CDR3 DNA: TGTGCTAGTGGTTTGGGGGGCCCGGGAAACACCATATATTTT. Its protein product is CASGLGGPGNTIYF.

This clone was found once. This sequence joins TRBV2 and TRBJ2-2; 8 nucleotides match TRBD1. V shed 6 bases and J 5 bases; nucleotides not matched to a gene: 8. CDR3 length: 15 amino acids. Germline V lookup: CDR1 SNHLY, CDR2 FYNNEI. The CDR3 sequence is CASSPGTGITGELFF. CDR3 DNA: TGTGCCAGCAGCCCCGGGACAGGAATAACCGGGGAGCTGTTTTTT.

The rearrangement links TRBV6-4 to TRBJ2-3, with 8 bases matching TRBD2. The V gene end was trimmed by 3 bases and the J gene end by 6 bases; junction bases not matched to a gene: 11. Germline V CDR1 and CDR2: MRHNA, SNTAGT. CDR3 length: 16 residues. The CDR3 here is CASSETSGGRGDTQYF. CDR3 nucleotide sequence: TGTGCCAGCAGTGAGACGAGCGGGGGCCGTGGGGATACGCAGTATTTT.

The rearrangement uses TRBV29-1 and TRBJ2-1; 8 bases map to TRBD1. Losses at the gene ends were 6 bases for V and 8 bases for J; bases not matched to a gene: 3. This CDR3 contains 11 residues. The germline CDR1 and CDR2 sequences are SQVTM and ANQGSEA. In DNA, the CDR3 is TGCAGCGTAGCAGGGGGCGATGAGCAGTTCTTC. Translated, it gives CSVAGGDEQFF.